This TCR beta chain was captured by sequencing in a study of blood T cell repertoires in COVID-19. About this clone itself: The same CDR3 arises from other DNA sequences in this sample as well.

The V gene lost 4 bases and the J gene lost 0 bases, with 8 bases spanning the gap. CDR1 is SGHRS, CDR2 YFSETQ, per germline. The CDR3 has 13 amino acids. TCRdb's table, derived via immunoSEQ multiplex PCR, lists solely in-frame clones and lacks some. The table shows 110,000 or so clones, with 86% occurring only once. Specimen: peripheral blood. The sequence was obtained from a man between 65 and 85 years old who had recovered from COVID-19. The chain joins TRBV5-1 to TRBJ2-7; tentatively, D is TRBD2 (5 bases). The CDR3 region has the DNA TGCGCCAGCAGCGAAGGGAGCTCCTACGAGCAGTACTTC. Translating gives CASSEGSSYEQYF. Together with reference TRBV5-1 and TRBJ2-7, the CDR3 gives the full variable domain: KAGVTQTPRYLIKTRGQQVTLSCSPISGHRSVSWYQQTPGQGLQFLFEYFSETQRNKGNFPGRFSGRQFSNSRSEMNVSTLELGDSALYLCASSEGSSYEQYFGPGTRLTVT.